This note documents a single T cell receptor (beta chain) sequence. This clone appeared once. Its specific antigen is unknown. No much larger clonotype is one base removed from it; base qualities were not supplied. Collaborating institutions collected whole blood in K2EDTA tubes following their own protocols. Collaborator samples were shipped for TCRbeta analysis as frozen whole blood, isolated PBMCs, or DNA extracted from either sample type. The record originates from a study of blood T cell repertoires in COVID-19 (dated by TCRdb to about 2020). With respect to the entire study: Collaborator samples came from the United States, Italy and Spain and covered acute and convalescent phases of COVID-19. The prospective study material was composed of cDNA or gDNA derived from T cells, B-cell-depleted T cells, or PBMCs. Subjects who had been exposed to COVID-19, were actively infected with it, or had recovered from it provided the deeply sampled blood TCRbeta repertoires that made up the dataset. The repertoires were released in a freely available public database intended as a resource for research on the immune response to SARS-CoV-2. The samples were drawn from the first 160 participants of the ongoing ImmuneRACE study and from 1,254 subjects provided by 6 global collaborators. Nearly every sample came with metadata listing a de-identified subject ID, COVID-19 status, age in years and sex. Where available, HLA class I and class II types were taken from metadata supplied by the sample provider and were not determined by assay-based typing.

The immunoSEQ Assay, a bias-controlled multiplex PCR, was used to amplify TCRbeta CDR3 regions from genomic DNA. As for the original processing: Within the assay, amplification of reference gene primers was used to estimate how many nucleated cells each sample contained. To quantify the absolute abundance of each unique TCRbeta CDR3 rearrangement, sequence reads were collapsed and filtered. For each sample, productive Simpson clonality was calculated as the square root of Simpson's diversity index over productive rearrangements. Here the immuneACCESS table is served through TCRdb, limited to in-frame sequences with V and J called. Missing clones are a known gap in these copies; in checked studies unresolved V genes cover under half, and the rest lacks a known reason. Clone size and V and J calls were adopted from that table, with D and trimming inferred from the DNA. For this sample the table gives around 69,000 clones, of which approximately 92% were detected only once. The ten top clones hold almost 5% of the sample.

Study-level results and caveats: The amount of clinical and demographic metadata varied by source and participant and was provided uncurated.

The CDR3 starts with the cysteine, ends with the phenylalanine, and has 16 residues. Of the read, only the CDR3 DNA is kept; its 48 bases are in frame from base 1. The germline V gene (reference sequence) sets CDR1 to SEHNR and CDR2 to FQNEAQ. V ends up 4 bases short and J 6 bases short, with an unmatched junction base count of 12. The sequence was obtained from a woman in her forties or fifties with active COVID-19. The sequencing sample was made of peripheral blood. Rearrangement joined TRBV7-9 to TRBJ1-5, with 7 junctional bases fitting TRBD1. The DNA sequence is given as TGTGCCAGCAGCTCGTCCGGGACAGATGGTGGTCAGCCCCAGCATTTT. This translates into CASSSSGTDGGQPQHF.